The rows below give T cell receptor beta chains drawn from one sample of a study of T cell changes during pregnancy in multiple sclerosis. Sequenced by immunoSEQ multiplex PCR; TCRdb stores in-frame clones only, minus some. The top ten clones hold more than 0.7% of a sample with approximately 49,000 clones, over 80% of them seen once. The material sequenced was CD4+ T cells from peripheral blood mononuclear cells, taken in the second trimester of pregnancy. The origin of the receptors is a female donor in good health, enrolled as a control in a pregnancy study. The CDR3 runs from the conserved cysteine through the conserved F or W. A D gene is named only where the DNA matches it firmly. Expanded clones are given a class, and other clones once, few, many or no size at all.

j_call d_call v_call clone_size cdr3_aa cdr3_nt
TRBJ2-5 TRBD1 TRBV6-1 NA CASSELGQGRYQETQYF TGTGCCAGCAGTGAATTAGGACAGGGGAGGTACCAAGAGACCCAGTACTTC
TRBJ2-5 NA TRBV7-2 NA CASSTLGVVETQYF TGTGCCAGCAGCACCCTCGGGGTTGTAGAGACCCAGTACTTC
TRBJ2-3 TRBD2 TRBV12-5 NA CASGLVTSGSGTDTQYF TGTGCTAGTGGTTTGGTAACTAGCGGGTCTGGAACAGATACGCAGTATTTT
TRBJ2-2 NA TRBV28 NA CASSLGGARTGELFF TGTGCCAGCAGTTTAGGGGGGGCGAGGACCGGGGAGCTGTTTTTT
TRBJ1-2 NA TRBV7-2 NA CASSPSGGYGYTF TGTGCCAGCAGCCCTTCGGGTGGCTATGGCTACACCTTC
TRBJ1-1 TRBD1 TRBV28 few CASTDRGTTEAFF TGTGCCAGCACTGACAGGGGGACCACTGAAGCTTTCTTT
TRBJ2-7 TRBD2 TRBV2 NA CASSEESGSSYEQYF TGTGCCAGCAGTGAAGAAAGCGGGAGCTCCTACGAGCAGTACTTC
TRBJ2-3 TRBD2 TRBV7-3 NA CASSHLSTSGRASTDTQYF TGTGCCAGCAGTCATCTAAGTACTAGCGGGAGGGCTAGCACAGATACGCAGTATTTT
TRBJ1-1 NA TRBV9 few CASNKDGSGAFF TGTGCCAGCAACAAAGACGGGTCTGGGGCTTTCTTT
TRBJ2-5 NA TRBV5-4 NA CASSLPSRETQYF TGTGCCAGCAGCTTGCCTAGTAGGGAGACCCAGTACTTC
TRBJ2-7 NA TRBV28 NA CASSIKGVPPNEQYF TGTGCCAGCAGTATAAAGGGAGTCCCCCCCAACGAGCAGTACTTC
TRBJ2-7 NA TRBV9 NA CASSVQAAPSYEQYF TGTGCCAGCAGCGTACAGGCCGCTCCCTCATACGAGCAGTACTTC
TRBJ1-2 TRBD1 TRBV5-5 NA CASSLRATGTGGDGYTF TGTGCCAGCAGCTTGCGTGCGACCGGGACAGGGGGCGATGGCTACACCTTC
TRBJ2-7 TRBD1 TRBV18 NA CASSRTGTGNYEQYF TGTGCCAGCTCACGCACCGGGACAGGGAACTACGAGCAGTACTTC
TRBJ2-7 NA TRBV14 NA CASSQNLMREQYF TGTGCCAGCAGCCAAAACCTAATGAGGGAGCAGTACTTC
TRBJ2-1 TRBD2 TRBV19 NA CASNPSGNNNEQFF TGTGCCAGTAACCCTAGCGGGAATAATAATGAGCAGTTCTTC
TRBJ1-4 TRBD1 TRBV7-9 NA CASSRDPAGGEKLFF TGTGCCAGCAGCCGGGATCCTGCAGGGGGTGAAAAACTGTTTTTT